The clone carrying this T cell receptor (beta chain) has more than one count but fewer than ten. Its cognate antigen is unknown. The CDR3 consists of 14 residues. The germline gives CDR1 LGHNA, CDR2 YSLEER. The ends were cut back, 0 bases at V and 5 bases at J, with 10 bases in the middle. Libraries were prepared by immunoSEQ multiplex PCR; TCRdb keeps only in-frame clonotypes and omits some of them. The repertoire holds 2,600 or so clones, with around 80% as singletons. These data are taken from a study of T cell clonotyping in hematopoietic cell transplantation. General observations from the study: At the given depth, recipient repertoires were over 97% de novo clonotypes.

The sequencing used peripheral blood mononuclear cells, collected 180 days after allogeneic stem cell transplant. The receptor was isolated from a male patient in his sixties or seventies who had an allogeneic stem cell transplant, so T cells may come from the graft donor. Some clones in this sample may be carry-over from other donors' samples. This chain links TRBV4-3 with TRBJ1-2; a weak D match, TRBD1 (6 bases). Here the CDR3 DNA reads TGCGCCAGCAGCCAAGAGACAGGATTATATGGCTACACCTTC. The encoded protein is CASSQETGLYGYTF.